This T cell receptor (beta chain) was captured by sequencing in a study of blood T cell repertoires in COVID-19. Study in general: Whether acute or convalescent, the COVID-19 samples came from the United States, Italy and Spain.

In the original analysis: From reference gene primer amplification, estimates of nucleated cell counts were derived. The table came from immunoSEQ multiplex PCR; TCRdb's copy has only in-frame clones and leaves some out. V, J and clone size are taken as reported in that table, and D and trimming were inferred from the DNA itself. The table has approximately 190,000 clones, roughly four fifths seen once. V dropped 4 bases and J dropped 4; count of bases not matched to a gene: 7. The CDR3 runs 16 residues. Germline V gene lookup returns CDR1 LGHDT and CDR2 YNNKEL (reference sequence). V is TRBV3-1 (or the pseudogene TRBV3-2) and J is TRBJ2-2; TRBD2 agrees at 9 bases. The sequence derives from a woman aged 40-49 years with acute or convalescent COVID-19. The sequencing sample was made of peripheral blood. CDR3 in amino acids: CASSPSGGSSTGELFF. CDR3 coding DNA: TGTGCCAGCAGCCCAAGCGGGGGGTCGAGCACCGGGGAGCTGTTTTTT.